This T cell receptor (beta chain) emerged from a study of regulatory T cells in long-lasting Graves disease. Combining iRepertoire HTBI primers with Arm-PCR of CDR3 regions, the authors built TCR beta libraries. TCRdb independently ran MiXCR on the multiplex PCR reads; one entry per CDR3 protein. The sample includes under 400,000 distinct CDR3 sequences, over 15% of them seen just once. Germline V gene lookup returns CDR1 SGHVS and CDR2 FQNEAQ. The CDR3 has 14 residues. The V gene end was trimmed by 4 bases and the J gene end by 6 bases; junction bases not matched to a gene: 5. Indicated time point: newly diagnosed GD, antithyroid drugs for less than 3 months. The TCR library was made from RNA that had been extracted from PBMCs in TRIzol. Patients of an endocrinology department in Xi'an, China, were included. These data also formed part of another study, on T cells in Graves' hyperthyroidism and ophthalmopathy. That study adds: When the TCR CDR3 underwent first-round RT-PCR, the HTBI primer set was used.

The V call is TRBV7-8, the J call TRBJ2-1; TRBD2 matches 8 bases. Sequencing was performed on peripheral blood mononuclear cells (PBMCs), taken at new diagnosis, from a patient treated with antithyroid drugs. This receptor was taken from a man in his forties with Graves disease. CDR3 nucleotide sequence: TGTGCCAGCAGCTGGGGACTAGTCCCCAATGAGCAGTTCTTC. Translated: CASSWGLVPNEQFF.